Below are 6 T cell receptor beta chains sequenced from a single sample in a study of identical twins. TCRdb passed the 5' RACE reads through MiXCR, listing each CDR3 protein once. Of about 520,000 distinct CDR3 sequences listed, roughly 21% are singletons. These data also featured in a second study, about T cells expressing NK-cell markers.

Sequences were obtained from CD4+ T cells sorted from blood. These receptors came from a woman between 18 and 30 years old in good health.

This clonotype was detected once. The chain joins TRBV27 to TRBJ2-7; D uncertain. Trimming left V 3 bases short and J 2 bases short, with 11 bases between. The germline V gene has CDR1 MNHEY and CDR2 SMNVEV (reference sequence). The CDR3 contains 14 residues. DNA for the CDR3: TGTGCCAGCAGTTTCTTGCCGGGCCCCTACGAGCAGTACTTC. The encoded protein is CASSFLPGPYEQYF.

This clonotype was seen a few times. The chain recombines TRBV6-5 with TRBJ2-1; perhaps TRBD2 as D (6 bases). The CDR3 runs 15 residues. Trimming pared 4 bases from V and 7 bases from J, leaving 17 bases between. Germline CDR1 and CDR2: MNHEY and SVGAGI. This chain's CDR3 is CASSSVGSGGNEQFF. DNA of the CDR3: TGTGCCAGCAGTTCCGTGGGTTCCGGGGGAAATGAGCAGTTCTTC.

The V and J genes are TRBV5-6 and TRBJ1-5; unclear D gene. The V gene's germline CDR1 is SGHDT and CDR2 YYEEEE. V lost 4 bases and J lost 5, with 13 bases in between. The CDR3 runs 14 residues. CDR3 coding DNA: TGTGCCAGCAGCCTCGGGATCCTCCATCAGCCCCAGCATTTT. This gives the protein CASSLGILHQPQHF.

This clonotype was counted between two and nine times. The genes are TRBV29-1 and TRBJ2-1; 11 bases are a match to TRBD1. The CDR3 has 14 residues. Germline V gene data show CDR1 as SQVTM and CDR2 as ANQGSEA. Trimming removed 6 bases from V and 3 bases from J; junction bases left unmatched: 4. The CDR3 nucleotides are TGCAGCGTCAGGACAGGGGGCTACTACAATGAGCAGTTCTTC. Translated, it gives CSVRTGGYYNEQFF.

This clonotype showed up many times. The chain links TRBV12-3 or TRBV12-4 to TRBJ1-2; D ambiguous. The CDR3 runs to 13 residues. The ends were cut back, 6 bases at V and 8 bases at J, with 16 bases in the middle. The CDR3 DNA reads as TGTGCCAGCAGAACGGGAGTTGCGGGAGGCTACACCTTC. Protein sequence: CASRTGVAGGYTF.

Only a few counts were recorded for this clonotype. The chain uses TRBV5-1 and TRBJ2-7; D is perhaps TRBD1 (6 bases). V lost 3 bases, J lost 3 bases, and 13 bases lay in between. Germline V gene sequence: CDR1 SGHRS, CDR2 YFSETQ. The CDR3 extends over 14 amino acids. CDR3 amino acids: CASSWDIGYYEQYF. CDR3 nucleotides: TGCGCCAGCAGCTGGGACATCGGATACTACGAGCAGTACTTC.